Listed here is a single T cell receptor (beta chain). The data belong to a study of blood T cell repertoires in COVID-19. Looked up from germline, CDR1 is MDHEN and CDR2 is SYDVKM. The CDR3 runs to 12 residues. V lost 4 bases to trimming and J lost 7 bases; unmatched junction nucleotides: 3. Profiling relied on immunoSEQ multiplex PCR, and the TCRdb table lists in-frame clones only, not all of them. The sample contains roughly 380,000 clones, about 88% of which appear only once. The clonotype comes from a woman in her twenties or thirties who had been exposed to COVID-19. This rearrangement joins TRBV28 to TRBJ1-2, with 7 nucleotides matching TRBD1. Sequencing was carried out using PBMCs or T cells enriched from blood (not recorded which). This chain's CDR3 is CASSSRGRGYTF. The CDR3 DNA reads as TGTGCCAGCAGTTCGAGGGGGCGTGGCTACACCTTC.